This TCR beta chain was identified in a study of cytomegalovirus exposure and HLA in healthy donors. Study-wide findings and caveats: A likely sequencing artifact accounted for one observed cluster of highly shared sequence variants. In vitro checks showed that a few CMV-associated chains really do target CMV antigens.

It was healthy bone marrow donors who served as donors. As regards this clone: Its antigen is still unknown.

The CDR3 runs 12 residues. V lost 4 bases, J lost 4 bases, and 7 bases lay in between. Germline CDR1 reads LNHNV; CDR2 reads YYDKDF (reference sequence). PCR employed 60 Vbeta and 13 Jbeta primers. Here immunoSEQ multiplex PCR was the method, and the copy in TCRdb shows in-frame clones only, minus some. Seen here are around 170,000 clones, approximately 80% observed once, and the top ten hold roughly 2.6%. The specimen sequenced was PBMCs. The V call is TRBV15, the J call TRBJ1-2; perhaps TRBD1 as D (5 bases). This clonotype was sampled from a woman in her forties or fifties in good health and CMV-seropositive. The CDR3, as DNA: TGTGCCACCAGCAACGACAGCTATGGCTACACCTTC. Amino acid sequence: CATSNDSYGYTF.